This T cell receptor beta chain was observed in a study of identical twins. Healthy Caucasians, and only they, were the donors. In the case of this clonotype: Antigen specificity is unknown.

Trimming left V 9 bases short and J 6 bases short, with 21 bases between. This CDR3 has 14 amino acids. The germline V gene encodes CDR1 SGHVS and CDR2 FQNEAQ. Study findings and constraints: Reduced insertions were recorded for abundant cord blood beta clonotypes, with no such pattern in memory repertoires. Weaker excess sharing between twins was seen in beta out-of-frame sequences.

Template switching supplied a universal primer site; unique molecular identifiers were carried on the cDNA. In TCRdb, the 5' RACE reads were re-called with MiXCR into one record per CDR3 protein. The table has 690,000 or so distinct CDR3 sequences, around 6% seen once. Source material: naive T cells sorted from blood. This rearrangement joins TRBV7-8 to TRBJ2-7; D tentatively reads TRBD1 or TRBD2 (5 bases each). The TCR sequence derives from a man aged 18 to 29 in good health. The CDR3 DNA follows: TGTGCCAGTCACAGAGGGGCAGGCCCCTTCGAGCAGTACTTC. It is translated as CASHRGAGPFEQYF.